This is a list of T cell receptor beta chains from one sample in a study of blood T cells in healthy people across ages. In TCRdb, the 5' RACE reads were re-called with MiXCR into one record per CDR3 protein. The sample lists 450,000 to 700,000 distinct CDR3 sequences, 27% occurring once. Sequencing input: blood. The receptors come from a woman in her sixties or seventies in good health. CDR3s include the opening cysteine and the closing phenylalanine or tryptophan. Fields, in order: J gene, clone size, V gene, D gene, CDR3 protein, CDR3 DNA. The D gene is left open where the match is weak. The size field is filled for only some rows; it gives once, few, many or a size class.

j_call: TRBJ1-2; clone_size: .; v_call: TRBV20-1; d_call: TRBD1; cdr3_aa: CSARDQGDRNYGYTF; cdr3_nt: TGCAGTGCTAGAGACCAGGGGGACCGCAACTATGGCTACACCTTC
j_call: TRBJ1-2; clone_size: .; v_call: TRBV6-1; d_call: .; cdr3_aa: CASSIYDGYTF; cdr3_nt: TGTGCCAGCAGTATTTATGATGGCTACACCTTC
j_call: TRBJ1-5; clone_size: many; v_call: TRBV9; d_call: .; cdr3_aa: CASGRGHNQPQHF; cdr3_nt: TGTGCCAGTGGCAGGGGACACAATCAGCCCCAGCATTTT
j_call: TRBJ2-7; clone_size: few; v_call: TRBV5-1; d_call: .; cdr3_aa: CASRPPSSYEQYF; cdr3_nt: TGCGCCAGCAGGCCTCCCAGCTCCTACGAGCAGTACTTC
j_call: TRBJ2-7; clone_size: .; v_call: TRBV3-1; d_call: .; cdr3_aa: CASSPSAGGGEQYF; cdr3_nt: TGTGCCAGCAGCCCCTCCGCCGGGGGTGGCGAGCAGTACTTC
j_call: TRBJ2-5; clone_size: .; v_call: TRBV5-1; d_call: TRBD2; cdr3_aa: CASSSLTSREIQYF; cdr3_nt: TGCGCCAGCAGCTCCTTGACTAGCAGGGAGATCCAGTACTTC
j_call: TRBJ2-1; clone_size: .; v_call: TRBV27; d_call: TRBD1; cdr3_aa: CASSVPGQGYNEQFF; cdr3_nt: TGTGCCAGCAGCGTCCCGGGACAGGGGTACAATGAGCAGTTCTTC
j_call: TRBJ2-1; clone_size: few; v_call: TRBV24-1; d_call: .; cdr3_aa: CATSEVAWNEQFF; cdr3_nt: TGTGCCACCAGTGAGGTAGCCTGGAACGAGCAGTTCTTC
j_call: TRBJ1-2; clone_size: few; v_call: TRBV20-1; d_call: .; cdr3_aa: CSASRGVRYGYTF; cdr3_nt: TGCAGTGCTTCTCGGGGGGTTCGCTATGGCTACACCTTC
j_call: TRBJ2-5; clone_size: few; v_call: TRBV10-3; d_call: TRBD1; cdr3_aa: CAISEGTDQETQYF; cdr3_nt: TGTGCCATCAGTGAGGGGACAGACCAAGAGACCCAGTACTTC
j_call: TRBJ2-7; clone_size: .; v_call: TRBV29-1; d_call: TRBD2; cdr3_aa: CSVNGLADEQYF; cdr3_nt: TGCAGCGTCAACGGACTAGCTGACGAGCAGTACTTC
j_call: TRBJ2-7; clone_size: .; v_call: TRBV7-2; d_call: .; cdr3_aa: CASSPRSGVPYEQYF; cdr3_nt: TGTGCCAGCAGCCCGAGGTCGGGGGTTCCCTACGAGCAGTACTTC
j_call: TRBJ1-1; clone_size: few; v_call: TRBV19; d_call: TRBD1; cdr3_aa: CASRQRTGSGTEAFF; cdr3_nt: TGTGCCAGTAGACAACGGACAGGGAGCGGGACTGAAGCTTTCTTT
j_call: TRBJ2-7; clone_size: .; v_call: TRBV7-2; d_call: .; cdr3_aa: CASSLAGGRQHEQYF; cdr3_nt: TGTGCCAGCAGCTTAGCGGGGGGAAGGCAACACGAGCAGTACTTC
j_call: TRBJ2-7; clone_size: .; v_call: TRBV12-3/TRBV12-4; d_call: .; cdr3_aa: CASSWGQSEQYF; cdr3_nt: TGTGCCAGCAGTTGGGGACAATCCGAGCAGTACTTC
j_call: TRBJ2-4; clone_size: .; v_call: TRBV20-1; d_call: TRBD2; cdr3_aa: CSARDHGSGGGDLAKNIQYF; cdr3_nt: TGCAGTGCTAGAGATCATGGGAGCGGGGGGGGCGATCTAGCCAAAAACATTCAGTACTTC
j_call: TRBJ2-3; clone_size: .; v_call: TRBV7-2; d_call: TRBD2; cdr3_aa: CASSTSGGARSQYF; cdr3_nt: TGTGCCAGCAGCACTAGCGGGGGGGCGAGGTCGCAGTATTTT
j_call: TRBJ2-3; clone_size: few; v_call: TRBV2; d_call: .; cdr3_aa: CASSDRVPRTDTQYF; cdr3_nt: TGTGCCAGCAGTGACAGGGTACCACGCACAGATACGCAGTATTTT
j_call: TRBJ2-1; clone_size: .; v_call: TRBV5-1; d_call: TRBD2; cdr3_aa: CASSISGGDYNEQFF; cdr3_nt: TGCGCCAGCAGCATTAGCGGGGGGGACTACAATGAGCAGTTCTTC
j_call: TRBJ2-5; clone_size: few; v_call: TRBV7-2; d_call: TRBD2; cdr3_aa: CATRLAGGLGQETQYF; cdr3_nt: TGTGCCACTAGACTAGCGGGGGGGCTGGGGCAAGAGACCCAGTACTTC
j_call: TRBJ2-1; clone_size: many; v_call: TRBV7-9; d_call: TRBD2; cdr3_aa: CASSLVGLYNEQFF; cdr3_nt: TGTGCCAGCAGCCTAGTGGGACTATACAATGAGCAGTTCTTC
j_call: TRBJ2-1; clone_size: few; v_call: TRBV4-3; d_call: TRBD2; cdr3_aa: CASSPNVGLGGEQFF; cdr3_nt: TGCGCCAGCAGCCCTAATGTGGGACTGGGAGGGGAGCAGTTCTTC
j_call: TRBJ2-5; clone_size: few; v_call: TRBV20-1; d_call: TRBD1; cdr3_aa: CSASMGQQQETQYF; cdr3_nt: TGCAGTGCTAGCATGGGACAGCAACAAGAGACCCAGTACTTC
j_call: TRBJ2-3; clone_size: .; v_call: TRBV9; d_call: TRBD1; cdr3_aa: CASSVTGQGTDTQYF; cdr3_nt: TGTGCCAGCAGCGTAACGGGACAGGGAACAGATACGCAGTATTTT
j_call: TRBJ2-3; clone_size: .; v_call: TRBV24-1; d_call: .; cdr3_aa: CATNARAGNTDTQYF; cdr3_nt: TGTGCCACCAACGCACGTGCCGGGAACACAGATACGCAGTATTTT
j_call: TRBJ2-2; clone_size: few; v_call: TRBV13; d_call: .; cdr3_aa: CASSLDKSSRSTGELFF; cdr3_nt: TGTGCCAGCAGCTTAGATAAGTCTAGCCGAAGCACCGGGGAGCTGTTTTTT
j_call: TRBJ1-3; clone_size: .; v_call: TRBV7-2; d_call: .; cdr3_aa: CASSLVGGSSGNTIYF; cdr3_nt: TGTGCCAGCAGCTTAGTTGGGGGGTCTAGTGGAAACACCATATATTTT
j_call: TRBJ1-1; clone_size: .; v_call: TRBV20-1; d_call: .; cdr3_aa: CSARAGSMNTEAFF; cdr3_nt: TGCAGTGCTAGAGCTGGCAGCATGAACACTGAAGCTTTCTTT
j_call: TRBJ2-7; clone_size: .; v_call: TRBV4-1; d_call: TRBD1; cdr3_aa: CASSHPNRGLYEQYF; cdr3_nt: TGCGCCAGCAGCCATCCGAACAGGGGGCTATACGAGCAGTACTTC
j_call: TRBJ1-2; clone_size: once; v_call: TRBV11-2; d_call: .; cdr3_aa: CASSSTNGYGYTF; cdr3_nt: TGTGCCAGCAGCTCCACGAATGGGTATGGCTACACCTTC
j_call: TRBJ1-4; clone_size: .; v_call: TRBV6-6; d_call: .; cdr3_aa: CASSRARINEKLFF; cdr3_nt: TGTGCCAGCAGTCGCGCCCGGATAAATGAAAAACTGTTTTTT
j_call: TRBJ1-6; clone_size: .; v_call: TRBV20-1; d_call: .; cdr3_aa: CSARETDSPLHF; cdr3_nt: TGCAGTGCTAGAGAGACTGATTCACCCCTCCACTTT
j_call: TRBJ2-3; clone_size: many; v_call: TRBV9; d_call: .; cdr3_aa: CASSAILTSFVDTQYF; cdr3_nt: TGTGCCAGCAGCGCCATACTCACTAGTTTTGTGGATACGCAGTATTTT
j_call: TRBJ2-5; clone_size: .; v_call: TRBV7-8; d_call: .; cdr3_aa: CANSNSFETQYF; cdr3_nt: TGTGCCAACAGCAATTCTTTCGAGACCCAGTACTTC
j_call: TRBJ1-2; clone_size: .; v_call: TRBV20-1; d_call: .; cdr3_aa: CSARDAEDYGYTF; cdr3_nt: TGCAGTGCTAGAGATGCAGAGGACTATGGCTACACCTTC
j_call: TRBJ2-7; clone_size: few; v_call: TRBV28; d_call: TRBD1; cdr3_aa: CASRGQTYSSYEQYF; cdr3_nt: TGTGCCAGCAGGGGACAGACCTATTCCTCCTACGAGCAGTACTTC
j_call: TRBJ1-2; clone_size: .; v_call: TRBV11-1; d_call: .; cdr3_aa: CASSLTRSGGHTF; cdr3_nt: TGTGCCAGCAGCCTAACCCGGTCGGGTGGCCACACCTTC